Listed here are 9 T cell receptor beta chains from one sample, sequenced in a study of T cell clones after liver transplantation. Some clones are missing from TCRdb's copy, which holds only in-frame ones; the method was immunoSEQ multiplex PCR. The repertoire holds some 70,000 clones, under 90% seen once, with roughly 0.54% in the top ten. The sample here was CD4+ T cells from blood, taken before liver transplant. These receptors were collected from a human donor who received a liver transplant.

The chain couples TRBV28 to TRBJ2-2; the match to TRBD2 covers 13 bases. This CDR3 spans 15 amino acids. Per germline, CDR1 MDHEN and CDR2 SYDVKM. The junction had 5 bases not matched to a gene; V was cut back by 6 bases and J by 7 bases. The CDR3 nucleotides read TGTGCCAGCAGAAGTTGGACTAGCGGGAGCGGGGAGCTGTTTTTT. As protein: CASRSWTSGSGELFF.

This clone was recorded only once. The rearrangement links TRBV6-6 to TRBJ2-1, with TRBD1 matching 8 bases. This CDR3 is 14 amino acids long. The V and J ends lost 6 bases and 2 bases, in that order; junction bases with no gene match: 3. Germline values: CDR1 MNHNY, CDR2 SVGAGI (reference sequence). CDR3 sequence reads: CASRKQGAYNEQFF. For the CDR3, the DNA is TGTGCCAGCAGGAAACAGGGGGCCTACAATGAGCAGTTCTTC.

This CDR3 is CASTPGGTSSYEQYF. DNA of the CDR3: TGTGCCAGCACCCCCGGCGGGACAAGCTCCTACGAGCAGTACTTC. The chain employs TRBV28 and TRBJ2-7; D assignment may be TRBD1 or TRBD2 (6 bases each). The germline V gene has CDR1 MDHEN and CDR2 SYDVKM. V gave up 7 bases and J gave up 0 bases, with 16 bases separating them. This CDR3 spans 15 amino acids.

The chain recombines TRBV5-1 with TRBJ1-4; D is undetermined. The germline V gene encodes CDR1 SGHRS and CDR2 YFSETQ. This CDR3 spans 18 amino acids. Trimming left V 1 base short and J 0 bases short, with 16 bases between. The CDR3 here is CASSLLGRQSATNEKLFF. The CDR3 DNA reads TGCGCCAGCAGCTTGTTAGGACGCCAAAGTGCAACTAATGAAAAACTGTTTTTT.

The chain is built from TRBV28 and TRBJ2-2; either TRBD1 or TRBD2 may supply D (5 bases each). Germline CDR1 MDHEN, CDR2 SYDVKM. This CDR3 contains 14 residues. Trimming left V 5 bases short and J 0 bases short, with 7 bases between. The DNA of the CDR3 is TGTGCCAGCAGTGGGACCCCGAACACCGGGGAGCTGTTTTTT. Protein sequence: CASSGTPNTGELFF.

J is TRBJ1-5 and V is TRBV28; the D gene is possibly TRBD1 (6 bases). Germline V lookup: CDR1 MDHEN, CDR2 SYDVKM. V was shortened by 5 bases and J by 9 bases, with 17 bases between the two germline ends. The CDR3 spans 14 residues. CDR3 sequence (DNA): TGTGCCAGCAGTCCCCCACAGGGAACGCGGCCCCAGCATTTT. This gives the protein CASSPPQGTRPQHF. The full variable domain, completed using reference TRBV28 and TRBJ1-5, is DVKVTQSSRYLVKRTGEKVFLECVQDMDHENMFWYRQDPGLGLRLIYFSYDVKMKEKGDIPEGYSVSREKKERFSLILESASTNQTSMYLCASSPPQGTRPQHFGDGTRLSIL.

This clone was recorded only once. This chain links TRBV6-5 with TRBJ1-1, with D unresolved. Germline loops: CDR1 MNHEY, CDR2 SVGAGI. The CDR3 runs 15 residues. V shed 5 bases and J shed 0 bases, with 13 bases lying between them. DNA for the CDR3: TGTGCCAGCAGTCAACTCGACACTCTGAACACTGAAGCTTTCTTT. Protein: CASSQLDTLNTEAFF.

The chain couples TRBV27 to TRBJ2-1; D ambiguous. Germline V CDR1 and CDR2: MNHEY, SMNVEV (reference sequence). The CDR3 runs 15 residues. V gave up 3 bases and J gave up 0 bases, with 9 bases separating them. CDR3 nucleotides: TGTGCCAGCAGTTTTTTAGTGGGCTCCTACAATGAGCAGTTCTTC. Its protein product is CASSFLVGSYNEQFF.

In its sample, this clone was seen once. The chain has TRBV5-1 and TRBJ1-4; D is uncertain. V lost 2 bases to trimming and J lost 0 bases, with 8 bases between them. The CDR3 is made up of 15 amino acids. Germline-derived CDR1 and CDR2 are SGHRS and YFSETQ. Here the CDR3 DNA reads TGCGCCAGCAGCTTCAGATCCGCAACTAATGAAAAACTGTTTTTT. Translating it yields CASSFRSATNEKLFF.